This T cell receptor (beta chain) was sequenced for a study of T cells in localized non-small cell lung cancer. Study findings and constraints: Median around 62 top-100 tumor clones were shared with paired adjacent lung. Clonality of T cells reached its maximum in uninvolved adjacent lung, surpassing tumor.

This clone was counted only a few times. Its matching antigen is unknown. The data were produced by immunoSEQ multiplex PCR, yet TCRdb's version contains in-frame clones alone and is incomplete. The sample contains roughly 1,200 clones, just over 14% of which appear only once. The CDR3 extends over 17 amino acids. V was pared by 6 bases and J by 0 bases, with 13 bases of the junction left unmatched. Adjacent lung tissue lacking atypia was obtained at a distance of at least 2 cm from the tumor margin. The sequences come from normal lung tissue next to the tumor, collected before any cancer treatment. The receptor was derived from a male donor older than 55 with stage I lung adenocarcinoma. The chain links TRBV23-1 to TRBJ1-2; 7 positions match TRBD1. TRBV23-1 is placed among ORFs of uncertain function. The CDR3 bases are TGCGCCAGCAGCCAAACCCCCGGACAGGTAACTAACTATGGCTACACCTTC. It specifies CASSQTPGQVTNYGYTF.